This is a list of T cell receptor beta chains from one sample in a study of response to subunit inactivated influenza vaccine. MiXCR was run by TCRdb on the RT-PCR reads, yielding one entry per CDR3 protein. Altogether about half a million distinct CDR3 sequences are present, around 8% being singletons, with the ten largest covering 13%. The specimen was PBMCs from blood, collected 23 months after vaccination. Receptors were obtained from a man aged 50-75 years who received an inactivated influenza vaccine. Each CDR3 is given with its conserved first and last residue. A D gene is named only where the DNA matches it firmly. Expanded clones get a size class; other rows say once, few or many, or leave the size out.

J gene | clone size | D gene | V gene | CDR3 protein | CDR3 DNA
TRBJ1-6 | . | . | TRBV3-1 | CASSQDYNANSPLHF | TGTGCCAGCAGCCAAGATTACAATGCTAATTCACCCCTCCACTTT
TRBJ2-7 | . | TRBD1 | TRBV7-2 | CASIPDSGTGYHEQYF | TGTGCCAGCATCCCCGATTCCGGGACAGGGTACCACGAGCAGTACTTC
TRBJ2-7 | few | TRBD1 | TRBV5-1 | CASSLAGTADPSSYEQYF | TGCGCCAGCAGCTTGGCGGGGACAGCGGATCCCTCCTCCTACGAGCAGTACTTC
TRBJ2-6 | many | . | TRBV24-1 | CATSDEGSGANVLTF | TGTGCCACCAGTGATGAAGGGTCTGGGGCCAACGTCCTGACTTTC
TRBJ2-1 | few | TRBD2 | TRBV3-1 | CASSDTSGIVNEQFF | TGTGCCAGCAGCGATACTAGCGGGATCGTCAATGAGCAGTTCTTC
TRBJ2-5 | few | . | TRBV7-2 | CASSLGPSWGTQYF | TGTGCCAGCAGCTTAGGGCCTTCTTGGGGGACCCAGTACTTC
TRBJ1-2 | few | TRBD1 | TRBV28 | CASRPQDRLLYGYTF | TGTGCCAGCAGACCACAGGACAGGCTCCTCTATGGCTACACCTTC
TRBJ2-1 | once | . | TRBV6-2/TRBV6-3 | CASSYTARGVYNGQFF | TGTGCCAGCAGTTACACTGCCAGGGGGGTCTACAATGGGCAGTTCTTC
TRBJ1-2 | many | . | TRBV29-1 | CSVGVGQYGYTF | TGCAGCGTTGGTGTAGGGCAATATGGCTACACCTTC
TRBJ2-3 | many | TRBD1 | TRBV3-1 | CASSQAGTGTADTQYF | TGTGCCAGCAGCCAAGCCGGGACAGGGACGGCAGATACGCAGTATTTT
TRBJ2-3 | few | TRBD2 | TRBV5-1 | CASSVTSGTTDTQYF | TGCGCCAGCAGCGTAACTAGCGGGACCACAGATACGCAGTATTTT
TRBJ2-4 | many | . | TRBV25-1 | CASSESLGGKNIQYF | TGTGCCAGCAGTGAATCACTAGGTGGCAAAAACATTCAGTACTTC
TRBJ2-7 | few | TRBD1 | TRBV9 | CASSVGGGVNEQYF | TGTGCCAGCAGCGTAGGAGGGGGCGTGAACGAGCAGTACTTC
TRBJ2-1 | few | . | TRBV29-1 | CSALAGHSYNEQFF | TGCAGTGCCCTCGCGGGACACTCCTACAATGAGCAGTTCTTC
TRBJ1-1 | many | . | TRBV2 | CASKDSLTAFF | TGTGCCAGCAAGGACAGCCTTACAGCTTTCTTT
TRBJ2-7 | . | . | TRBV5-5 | CASSLAGNPGGEQYF | TGTGCCAGCAGCTTGGCTGGGAATCCCGGTGGTGAGCAGTACTTC
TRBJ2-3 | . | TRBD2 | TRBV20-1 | CSARDDKSGRAPDTQYF | TGCAGTGCTAGAGATGATAAAAGCGGGAGGGCCCCAGATACGCAGTATTTT
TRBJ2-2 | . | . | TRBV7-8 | CASSLLSQGNTGELFF | TGTGCCAGCAGCTTGCTCTCCCAGGGCAACACCGGGGAGCTGTTTTTT
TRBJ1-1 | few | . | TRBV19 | CASSMTANTEAFF | TGTGCCAGTAGTATGACAGCGAACACTGAAGCTTTCTTT
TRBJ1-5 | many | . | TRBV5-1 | CASSLGGTSNQPQHF | TGCGCCAGCAGCTTGGGTGGGACTAGCAATCAGCCCCAGCATTTT
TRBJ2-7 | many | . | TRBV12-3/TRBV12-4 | CASSLGRYEQYF | TGTGCCAGCAGCCTCGGACGGTACGAGCAGTACTTC
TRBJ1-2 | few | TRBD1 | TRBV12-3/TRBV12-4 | CASSPGTGGTKGYTF | TGTGCCAGCAGTCCGGGGACAGGGGGAACGAAAGGCTACACCTTC
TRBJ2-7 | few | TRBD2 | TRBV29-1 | CSVRGTSGSVYEQYF | TGCAGCGTTCGGGGGACTAGCGGGAGCGTCTACGAGCAGTACTTC
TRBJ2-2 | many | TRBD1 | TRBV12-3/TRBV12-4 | CASRGQSNTGELFF | TGTGCCAGCAGGGGACAGTCGAACACCGGGGAGCTGTTTTTT
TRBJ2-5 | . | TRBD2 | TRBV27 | CASSPWTSGGLQETQYF | TGTGCCAGCAGTCCATGGACTAGCGGGGGCCTCCAAGAGACCCAGTACTTC
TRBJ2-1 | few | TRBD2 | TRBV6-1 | CASRLAAGSYNEQFF | TGTGCCAGCAGGCTAGCGGCCGGATCCTACAATGAGCAGTTCTTC
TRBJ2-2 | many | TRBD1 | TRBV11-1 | CASSTPLRTGEVTGELFF | TGTGCCAGCAGCACCCCCTTGAGGACAGGGGAGGTCACCGGGGAGCTGTTTTTT
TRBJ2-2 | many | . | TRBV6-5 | CASRRQVPNTGELFF | TGTGCCAGCAGGAGACAGGTTCCGAACACCGGGGAGCTGTTTTTT
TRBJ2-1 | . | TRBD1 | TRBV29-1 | CSVEWTGGLHNEQFF | TGCAGCGTTGAATGGACAGGTGGCTTGCACAATGAGCAGTTCTTC
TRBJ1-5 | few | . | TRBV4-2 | CASSQEYLAANSNQPQHF | TGTGCCAGCAGCCAAGAGTATTTGGCAGCAAATAGCAATCAGCCCCAGCATTTT
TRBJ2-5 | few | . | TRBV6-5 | CASSYSMVGETQYF | TGTGCCAGCAGTTACTCGATGGTAGGGGAGACCCAGTACTTC
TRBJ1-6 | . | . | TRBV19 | CASTPGSGGSPLHF | TGTGCCAGTACCCCGGGGTCCGGGGGTTCACCCCTCCACTTT